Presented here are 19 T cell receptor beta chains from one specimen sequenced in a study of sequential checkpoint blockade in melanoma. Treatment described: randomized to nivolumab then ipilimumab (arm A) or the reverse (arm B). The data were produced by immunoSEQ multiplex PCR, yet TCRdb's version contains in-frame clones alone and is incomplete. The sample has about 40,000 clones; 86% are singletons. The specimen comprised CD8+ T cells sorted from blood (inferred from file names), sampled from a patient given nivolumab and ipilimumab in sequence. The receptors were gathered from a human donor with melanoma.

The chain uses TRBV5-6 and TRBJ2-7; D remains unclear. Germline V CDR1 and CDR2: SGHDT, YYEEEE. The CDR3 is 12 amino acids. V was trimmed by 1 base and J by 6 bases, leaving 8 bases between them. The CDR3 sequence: CASSLYNSEQYF. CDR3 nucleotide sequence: TGTGCCAGCAGCTTGTATAATAGCGAGCAGTACTTC.

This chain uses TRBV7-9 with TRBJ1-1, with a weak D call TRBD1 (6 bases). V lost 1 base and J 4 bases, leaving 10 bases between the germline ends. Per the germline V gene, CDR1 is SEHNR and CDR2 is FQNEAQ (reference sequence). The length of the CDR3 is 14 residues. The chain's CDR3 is CASSLVTGTTEAFF. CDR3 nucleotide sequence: TGTGCCAGCAGCTTAGTAACAGGGACCACTGAAGCTTTCTTT.

CDR3 nucleotides: TGTGCCAGCAGCTTAACGGGACTAGCGGGAAATGAGCAGTACTTC. Protein product: CASSLTGLAGNEQYF. The chain recombines TRBV6-5 with TRBJ2-7; 13 nucleotides line up with TRBD2. The germline gives CDR1 MNHEY, CDR2 SVGAGI. This CDR3 has 15 residues. The V segment lost 6 bases and the J segment 7 bases; nucleotides outside the gene matches: 9.

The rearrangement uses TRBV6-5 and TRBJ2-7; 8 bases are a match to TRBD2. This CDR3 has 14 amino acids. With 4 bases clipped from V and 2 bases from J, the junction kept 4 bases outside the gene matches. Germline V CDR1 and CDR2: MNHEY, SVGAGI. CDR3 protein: CASSLGAGAYEQYV. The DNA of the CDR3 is TGTGCCAGCAGTTTAGGAGCGGGAGCCTACGAGCAGTACGTC.

CDR3 protein: CASSGGTIYEQYF. In DNA, the CDR3 is TGTGCCAGCAGTGGGGGGACTATTTACGAGCAGTACTTC. The chain joins TRBV27 to TRBJ2-7; 7 nucleotides match TRBD2. The CDR3 is made up of 13 amino acids. Germline V gene lookup returns CDR1 MNHEY and CDR2 SMNVEV (reference sequence). V gave up 5 bases and J gave up 4 bases; unmatched junction bases: 5.

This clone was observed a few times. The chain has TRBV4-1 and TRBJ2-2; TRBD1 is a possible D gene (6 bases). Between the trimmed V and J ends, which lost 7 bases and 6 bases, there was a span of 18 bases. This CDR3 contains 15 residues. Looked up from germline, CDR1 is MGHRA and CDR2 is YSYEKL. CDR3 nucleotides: TGCGCCAGCACATGGGTGCCAGGGGTAGCCGGGGAGCTGTTTTTT. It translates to CASTWVPGVAGELFF.

The DNA for the CDR3 is TGTGCCAGCAGCTTGCTCGCAGGGATCTACGAGCAGTACGTC. Translated, it gives CASSLLAGIYEQYV. The chain has TRBV5-6 and TRBJ2-7; a possible D gene is TRBD1 (5 bases). Deletions cut 1 base from V and 3 bases from J, with 11 bases between. Germline V gene lookup returns CDR1 SGHDT and CDR2 YYEEEE. This CDR3 is 14 amino acids long.

As DNA, the CDR3 is TGTGCCAGCAGTTTATCTCCGTTTGCAACTAATGAAAAACTGTTTTTT. Protein product: CASSLSPFATNEKLFF. The chain employs TRBV27 and TRBJ1-4, with no clear D. CDR3 length: 16 amino acids. CDR1 is MNHEY and CDR2 is SMNVEV in the germline V gene (reference sequence). Trimming removed 0 bases at V and 0 bases at J, with 8 bases between.

CDR3 in DNA: TGTGCCAGCAGTTTCGGCAGGGGCCTATATGGCTACACCTTC. Translation: CASSFGRGLYGYTF. V and J are TRBV27 and TRBJ1-2; possible D gene TRBD1, 6 bases. This CDR3 region has 14 residues. Trimming removed 3 bases from V and 5 bases from J, with 13 bases in between. Germline values: CDR1 MNHEY, CDR2 SMNVEV (reference sequence).

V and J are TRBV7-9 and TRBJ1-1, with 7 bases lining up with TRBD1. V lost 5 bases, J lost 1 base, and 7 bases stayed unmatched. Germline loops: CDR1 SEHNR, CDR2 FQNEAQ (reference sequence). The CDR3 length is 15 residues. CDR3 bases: TGTGCCAGCAGCCCGCCGGGACAGAAGAACACTGAAGCTTTCTTT. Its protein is CASSPPGQKNTEAFF.

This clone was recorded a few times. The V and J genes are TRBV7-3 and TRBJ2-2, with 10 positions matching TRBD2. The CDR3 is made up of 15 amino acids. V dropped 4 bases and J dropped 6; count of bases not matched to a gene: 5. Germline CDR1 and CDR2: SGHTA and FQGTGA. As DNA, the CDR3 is TGTGCCAGCAGCTCAAGCCTAGCGGGAGCCGGGGAGCTGTTTTTT. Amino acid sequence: CASSSSLAGAGELFF.

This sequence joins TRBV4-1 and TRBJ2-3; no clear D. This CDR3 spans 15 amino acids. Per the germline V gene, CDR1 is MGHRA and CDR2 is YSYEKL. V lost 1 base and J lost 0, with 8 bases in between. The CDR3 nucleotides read TGCGCCAGCAGCCAAGTGACGACTAGCACAGATACGCAGTATTTT. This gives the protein CASSQVTTSTDTQYF.

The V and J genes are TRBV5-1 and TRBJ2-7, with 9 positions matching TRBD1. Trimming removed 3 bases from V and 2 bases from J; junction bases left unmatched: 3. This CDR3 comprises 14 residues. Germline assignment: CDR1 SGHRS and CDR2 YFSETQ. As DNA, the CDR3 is TGCGCCAGCAGCTGGGGGGACAGGGCCTACGAGCAGTACTTC. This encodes CASSWGDRAYEQYF.

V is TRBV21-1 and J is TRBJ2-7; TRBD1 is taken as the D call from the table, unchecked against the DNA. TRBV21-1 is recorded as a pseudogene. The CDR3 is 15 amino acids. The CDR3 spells CASSKGGTGRAEQYV. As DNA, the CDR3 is TGTGCCAGCAGCAAAGGGGGGACAGGGCGGGCAGAGCAGTACGTC.

DNA for the CDR3: TGTGCCAGCAGGCCCCGACTAGCGGGGGTGTCGGAGCTGTTTTTT. Its protein is CASRPRLAGVSELFF. The rearrangement joins TRBV11-3 to TRBJ2-2, with TRBD2 matching 12 bases. The CDR3 runs 15 residues. Germline V gene lookup returns CDR1 SGHNT and CDR2 YENEEA. The V and J ends lost 6 bases and 10 bases, in that order; junction bases with no gene match: 9.

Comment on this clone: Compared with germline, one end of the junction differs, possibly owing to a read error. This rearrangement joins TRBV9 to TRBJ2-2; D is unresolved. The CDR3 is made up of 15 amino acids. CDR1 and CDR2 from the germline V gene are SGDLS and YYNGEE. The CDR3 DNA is TGTGCCAGCAGCGTAGTCCCAGTTAACAACGGGGAGCTGTTTTTT. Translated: CASSVVPVNNGELFF. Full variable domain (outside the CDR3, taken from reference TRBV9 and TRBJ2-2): DSGVTQTPKHLITATGQRVTLRCSPRSGDLSVYWYQQSLDQGLQFLIQYYNGEERAKGNILERFSAQQFPDLHSELNLSSLELGDSALYFCASSVVPVNNGELFFGEGSRLTVL.

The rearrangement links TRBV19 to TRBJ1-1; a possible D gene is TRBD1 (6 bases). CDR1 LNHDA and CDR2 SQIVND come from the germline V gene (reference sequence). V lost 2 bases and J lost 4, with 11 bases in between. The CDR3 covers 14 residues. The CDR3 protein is CASSITWGPTEAFF. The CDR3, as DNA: TGTGCCAGTAGTATAACCTGGGGGCCCACTGAAGCTTTCTTT.

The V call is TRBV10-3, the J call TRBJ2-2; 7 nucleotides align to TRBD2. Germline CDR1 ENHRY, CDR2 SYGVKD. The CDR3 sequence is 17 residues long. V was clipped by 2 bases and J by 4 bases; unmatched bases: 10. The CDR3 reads CAISEGLLASFTGELFF. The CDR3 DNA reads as TGTGCCATCAGTGAGGGCCTACTAGCGAGTTTCACCGGGGAGCTGTTTTTT.

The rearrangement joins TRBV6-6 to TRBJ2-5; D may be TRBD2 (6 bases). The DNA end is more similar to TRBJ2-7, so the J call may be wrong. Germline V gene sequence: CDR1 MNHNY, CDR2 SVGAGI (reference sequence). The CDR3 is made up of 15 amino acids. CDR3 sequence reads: CASSYSPGDIYEQYF. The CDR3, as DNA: TGTGCCAGCAGTTACTCCCCGGGAGACATTTACGAGCAGTACTTC.